Ten or more counts support the clone carrying this TCR beta chain. The antigen is not known. These data are taken from a study of neurological immune-mediated disorders. Findings and caveats of the study: Association of the multiple sclerosis repertoire cluster with clinical or MRI features was not observed for any feature.

V was pared by 4 bases and J by 5 bases, with 13 bases between. From germline, CDR1 is SGHRS and CDR2 YFSETQ. The CDR3 sequence is 14 residues long. From 15-18 subjects, each sequencing run yielded over 190 million TCR-beta sequences. MiXCR, run by TCRdb on the 5' RACE reads, gives a single entry per CDR3 protein. The table has 55,000 to 65,000 distinct CDR3 sequences, 3.7% seen once. The unsorted libraries originated from 2 million PBMCs kept at -80 C. The chain combines TRBV5-1 with TRBJ2-1; no definite D call. The specimen was PBMCs. This sequence originates from a woman between 50 and 59 years old with multiple sclerosis. CDR3 DNA sequence: TGCGCCAGCAGCCTGGCTAGGGCAGACAATGAGCAGTTCTTC. Encoded protein: CASSLARADNEQFF. The full variable domain, its missing parts supplied by reference TRBV5-1 and TRBJ2-1, is KAGVTQTPRYLIKTRGQQVTLSCSPISGHRSVSWYQQTPGQGLQFLFEYFSETQRNKGNFPGRFSGRQFSNSRSEMNVSTLELGDSALYLCASSLARADNEQFFGPGTRLTVL.